The 31 T cell receptor beta chains reported below all come from one sample, sequenced in a study of blood T cell repertoires in COVID-19 (dated by TCRdb to 2019 to 2021). Preparation of the library involved the immunoSEQ multiplex PCR assay. TCRdb limited this immuneACCESS table to in-frame rearrangements with V and J called. A share of clones is missing; checked studies link under half to unresolved V genes, and the rest is unexplained. The sample data list some 120,000 clones, and around 83% of these were observed just once. The top ten hold approximately 4% of the sample. The sequenced material came from peripheral blood. The origin of the receptors is a human donor in a cohort sampled during active COVID-19.

This chain connects TRBV7-6 to TRBJ2-1, with unresolved D. This CDR3 is built from 13 residues. The germline V gene has CDR1 SGHVS and CDR2 FNYEAQ. The V end was cut by 5 bases, the J end by 5 bases, with 10 bases between. This CDR3 is CASSKGAHNEQFF. CDR3 coding DNA: TGTGCCAGCAGCAAAGGAGCTCACAATGAGCAGTTCTTC.

The chain joins TRBV9 to TRBJ1-2, with D perhaps TRBD1 (6 bases). Trimming removed 3 bases at V and 7 bases at J, with 16 bases between. The length of the CDR3 is 14 residues. From germline, CDR1 is SGDLS and CDR2 YYNGEE. The CDR3 DNA follows: TGTGCCAGCAGCGCAACTGGGACATCCACTGGCTACACCTTC. Protein: CASSATGTSTGYTF.

The chain couples TRBV27 to TRBJ2-3; 8 bases line up with TRBD2. Losses at the gene ends were 4 bases for V and 5 bases for J; bases not matched to a gene: 8. Germline assignment: CDR1 MNHEY and CDR2 SMNVEV (reference sequence). CDR3 length equals 15 residues. CDR3 amino acids: CASSSPSGPRDTQYF. The CDR3 DNA reads as TGTGCCAGCAGTTCTCCTAGCGGGCCGAGAGATACGCAGTATTTT.

This chain joins TRBV24-1 and TRBJ2-5; D may be TRBD2 (6 bases). V lost 2 bases, J lost 2 bases, and 8 bases lay in between. This CDR3 region has 14 residues. CDR1 is KGHDR and CDR2 is SFDVKD in the germline V gene. The CDR3 DNA reads TGTGCCACCAGTGATTCCGGGAGTCAAGAGACCCAGTACTTC. Amino acid sequence: CATSDSGSQETQYF.

This rearrangement joins TRBV18 to TRBJ1-5; 8 positions agree with TRBD1. There are 15 residues in the CDR3. Unmatched junction bases numbered 10, after V lost 3 bases and J lost 9 bases. CDR1 and CDR2 from the germline V gene are KGHSH and LQKENI. The CDR3 loop reads CASSPQQGGFGPQHF. CDR3 nucleotides: TGTGCCAGCTCACCGCAACAGGGGGGCTTTGGGCCCCAGCATTTT.

The rearrangement uses TRBV3-1 (or the pseudogene TRBV3-2) and TRBJ2-7; 11 bases fit TRBD2. CDR1 LGHDT and CDR2 YNNKEL come from the germline V gene (reference sequence). V shed 10 bases, J shed 3 bases, and the junction held 8 bases outside the gene matches. The CDR3 totals 14 residues. CDR3 region: CANVGLAELYEQYV. DNA of the CDR3: TGTGCCAACGTGGGACTAGCGGAGCTCTACGAGCAGTACGTC.

The rearrangement uses TRBV11-3 and TRBJ2-1; the match to TRBD2 covers 16 bases. V lost 5 bases to trimming and J lost 8 bases; unmatched junction nucleotides: 6. Germline assignment: CDR1 SGHNT and CDR2 YENEEA. The CDR3 has 16 amino acids. The chain's CDR3 is CASSVGLAGGQDEQFF. CDR3 in DNA: TGTGCCAGCAGCGTGGGACTAGCGGGGGGGCAGGATGAGCAGTTCTTC.

This clone came up a few times. The chain employs TRBV7-2 and TRBJ2-1; D might be TRBD2 (5 bases). From germline, CDR1 is SGHTA and CDR2 FQGNSA. The V end lost 2 bases, the J end lost 0 bases, and 14 bases lay between the germline ends. The CDR3 runs 17 residues. This CDR3 is CASSLPEGLTSYNEQFF. CDR3 DNA: TGTGCCAGCAGCTTACCTGAGGGCCTTACCTCCTACAATGAGCAGTTCTTC. The whole variable domain, remainder taken from reference TRBV7-2 and TRBJ2-1, is GAGVSQSPSNKVTEKGKDVELRCDPISGHTALYWYRQSLGQGLEFLIYFQGNSAPDKSGLPSDRFSAERTGGSVSTLTIQRTQQEDSAVYLCASSLPEGLTSYNEQFFGPGTRLTVL.

This clone was detected only once. The chain couples TRBV21-1 to TRBJ1-6. TRBV21-1 is a documented pseudogene. The CDR3 sequence is 16 residues long. In DNA, the CDR3 is TGTGCCAGCAGCAAAGGGGGGAGGAGGCTTGGTTCACCCCTCCACTTT. Translation gives CASSKGGRRLGSPLHF.

The CDR3 loop is CASSFGTPGHVFF. For the CDR3, the DNA is TGTGCCAGCAGTTTCGGAACCCCGGGACATGTGTTTTTT. The chain joins TRBV12-3 or TRBV12-4 to TRBJ1-4; D perhaps matches TRBD1 (6 bases). Deletions cut 3 bases from V and 15 bases from J, with 17 bases between. The CDR3 runs to 13 residues.

This clone appeared a single time. The V call is TRBV7-9, the J call TRBJ2-3; 8 bases are shared with TRBD2. Germline loops: CDR1 SEHNR, CDR2 FQNEAQ (reference sequence). This CDR3 comprises 16 residues. V lost 1 base and J lost 3; bases outside the gene matches: 6. The CDR3 coding sequence is TGTGCCAGCAGCTTAGATACGGGAGGGCCTACAGATACGCAGTATTTT. Amino acid sequence: CASSLDTGGPTDTQYF.

The chain links TRBV4-1 to TRBJ2-6; TRBD1 aligns across 8 bases. The V gene end was trimmed by 0 bases and the J gene end by 0 bases; junction bases not matched to a gene: 10. The CDR3 runs to 20 residues. In germline, CDR1 is MGHRA, CDR2 YSYEKL. The CDR3 loop reads CASSQDTGQGVSSGANVLTF. The CDR3 DNA reads as TGCGCCAGCAGCCAAGATACCGGACAGGGTGTAAGCTCTGGGGCCAACGTCCTGACTTTC.

This clone was recorded a few times. This sequence joins TRBV2 and TRBJ1-2, with 10 nucleotides matching TRBD1. Germline V lookup: CDR1 SNHLY, CDR2 FYNNEI. Trimming took 1 base from V and 5 from J; bases not matched to a gene: 1. This CDR3 spans 14 amino acids. CDR3 DNA: TGTGCCAGCAGTGAAGGGGACAGGGGATATGGCTACACCTTC. It is translated as CASSEGDRGYGYTF.

V and J are TRBV5-1 and TRBJ2-3, with 14 bases that match TRBD2. This CDR3 is built from 17 residues. Trimming removed 3 bases from V and 2 bases from J; junction bases left unmatched: 5. The germline V gene encodes CDR1 SGHRS and CDR2 YFSETQ. The CDR3 nucleotides are TGCGCCAGCAGCTGGACTAGCGGGGGGACCAACACAGATACGCAGTATTTT. Translating it yields CASSWTSGGTNTDTQYF.

This clone was detected once. This rearrangement joins TRBV11-3 to TRBJ1-1, with D possibly TRBD1 on 5 matching bases. Trimming took off 5 bases at V and 0 bases at J, with 16 bases between the two ends. This CDR3 comprises 16 residues. CDR1 is SGHNT and CDR2 is YENEEA in the germline V gene. The CDR3 here is CASSPGSGALNTEAFF. The CDR3 DNA is TGTGCCAGCAGCCCAGGGTCAGGCGCCCTGAACACTGAAGCTTTCTTT.

The gene calls are TRBV7-2 and TRBJ2-1; 7 bases are a match to TRBD2. Germline values: CDR1 SGHTA, CDR2 FQGNSA. This CDR3 has 17 residues. V shed 2 bases and J 6 bases; nucleotides not matched to a gene: 13. The CDR3 coding sequence is TGTGCCAGCAGCTTAATCCCCACTAGTTCTAGCGGCAATGAGCAGTTCTTC. This encodes CASSLIPTSSSGNEQFF.

The gene calls are TRBV5-4 and TRBJ2-2; 10 bases align to TRBD2. V lost 4 bases to trimming and J lost 6 bases; unmatched junction nucleotides: 6. Germline CDR1 SGHNT, CDR2 YYREEE (reference sequence). The CDR3 extends over 15 amino acids. In DNA form, the CDR3 reads TGTGCCAGCAGCCTACCGGGACTAGCGCCCGGGGAGCTGTTTTTT. Protein sequence: CASSLPGLAPGELFF.

The V call is TRBV6-5, the J call TRBJ1-1, with TRBD1 identical over 8 bases. CDR1 is MNHEY and CDR2 is SVGAGI in the germline V gene. The V segment lost 5 bases and the J segment 1 base; nucleotides outside the gene matches: 6. CDR3 length equals 15 residues. CDR3 sequence: CASSRQGLTNTEAFF. CDR3 nucleotide sequence: TGTGCCAGCAGTAGACAGGGGTTAACGAACACTGAAGCTTTCTTT.

This clone showed up just once. The sample has other DNA sequences that encode this CDR3 too. The rearrangement links TRBV27 to TRBJ2-1; 9 nucleotides agree with TRBD2. Germline V gives CDR1 MNHEY, CDR2 SMNVEV (reference sequence). The CDR3 runs to 15 residues. J lost 4 bases, V lost 3 bases, and 4 bases had no gene match. The CDR3 nucleotides are TGTGCCAGCAGTTTGGCGGGAGGGCGTTACAATGAGCAGTTCTTC. It is translated as CASSLAGGRYNEQFF.

This clone has only a few counts. The chain carries TRBV10-3 and TRBJ2-1, with 9 bases fitting TRBD2. The CDR3 spans 12 residues. The germline V gene has CDR1 ENHRY and CDR2 SYGVKD. V lost 6 bases and J lost 10; bases outside the gene matches: 4. CDR3: CAISGTSREQFF. The CDR3 nucleotides read TGTGCCATCAGCGGGACTAGCCGAGAGCAGTTCTTC.

V usage is TRBV5-1 and J usage is TRBJ2-2, with a weak D call TRBD1 (6 bases). Trimming cost V 7 bases and J 5 bases, with 12 bases left between them. The length of the CDR3 is 13 residues. Germline V CDR1 and CDR2: SGHRS, YFSETQ. The CDR3 sequence is CASARGTTGELFF. Here the CDR3 DNA reads TGCGCCAGCGCGAGGGGGACGACCGGGGAGCTGTTTTTT. Supplemented by reference TRBV5-1 and TRBJ2-2, the full variable domain reads KAGVTQTPRYLIKTRGQQVTLSCSPISGHRSVSWYQQTPGQGLQFLFEYFSETQRNKGNFPGRFSGRQFSNSRSEMNVSTLELGDSALYLCASARGTTGELFFGEGSRLTVL.

This clone showed up just once. J is TRBJ2-1 and V is TRBV24-1, with TRBD1 as a possible D gene (6 bases). The CDR3 covers 16 residues. Between the trimmed V and J ends, which lost 3 bases and 0 bases, there was a span of 11 bases. Germline CDR1 is KGHDR and CDR2 is SFDVKD. CDR3 nucleotides: TGTGCCACCAGTGATCCAACAGGGAGCTCCTACAATGAGCAGTTCTTC. Its protein is CATSDPTGSSYNEQFF.

The chain uses TRBV2 and TRBJ1-4; D gene ambiguous. Germline CDR1 SNHLY, CDR2 FYNNEI. The germline V and J ends were trimmed by 7 bases and 7 bases, with 16 bases remaining between them. The CDR3 is 14 amino acids. For the CDR3, the DNA is TGTGCCAGCAAACCCACGGGGTTGAGTGAAAAACTGTTTTTT. Protein sequence: CASKPTGLSEKLFF.

The rearrangement uses TRBV10-2 and TRBJ1-1, with a possible D match to TRBD1 (5 bases). V was clipped by 7 bases and J by 10 bases, with 16 bases between them. Germline lookup yields CDR1 WSHSY and CDR2 SAAADI. CDR3 size: 12 residues. CDR3 DNA sequence: TGCGCCAGCACCCTAACCGGGGGAACAGCTTTCTTT. Protein: CASTLTGGTAFF.

The rearrangement joins TRBV3-1 (or the pseudogene TRBV3-2) to TRBJ2-3; 15 bases align to TRBD2. This CDR3 region has 18 residues. Looked up from germline, CDR1 is LGHDT and CDR2 is YNNKEL (reference sequence). Losses at the gene ends were 1 base for V and 5 bases for J; bases not matched to a gene: 7. CDR3 loop: CASSQGRTSGGAVDTQYF. CDR3 nucleotide sequence: TGTGCCAGCAGCCAAGGTCGGACTAGCGGGGGGGCCGTAGATACGCAGTATTTT.

The CDR3 coding sequence is TGTGCCAGCAGCTGGGGGCCCACTGAAGCTTTCTTT. Translating gives CASSWGPTEAFF. This sequence joins TRBV5-5 and TRBJ1-1; D may be TRBD1 (6 bases). The CDR3 is 12 amino acids. V was clipped by 3 bases and J by 4 bases, with 7 bases between them. The V gene's germline CDR1 is SGHKS and CDR2 YYEKEE (reference sequence).

The V gene is TRBV10-3, the J gene TRBJ1-1; D possibly corresponds to TRBD1 (5 bases). This CDR3 spans 16 amino acids. V lost 3 bases to trimming and J lost 3 bases, with 17 bases between them. From germline, CDR1 is ENHRY and CDR2 SYGVKD. CDR3 nucleotide sequence: TGTGCCATCAGTGAAATAAACCCAATACAGGACACTGAAGCTTTCTTT. The encoded protein is CAISEINPIQDTEAFF.

This chain uses TRBV11-2 with TRBJ1-1; D possibly corresponds to TRBD1 (5 bases). Trimming removed 3 bases from V and 0 bases from J, with 11 bases in between. The CDR3 loop spans 15 amino acids. Germline CDR1 and CDR2: SGHAT and FQNNGV. The CDR3 is CASSFRDNMNTEAFF. The DNA for the CDR3 is TGTGCCAGCAGCTTCAGGGATAACATGAACACTGAAGCTTTCTTT.

The chain uses TRBV5-6 and TRBJ2-5; D is possibly TRBD2 (5 bases). V lost 0 bases, J lost 5 bases, and 11 bases lay in between. Germline V gene lookup returns CDR1 SGHDT and CDR2 YYEEEE. The length of the CDR3 is 14 residues. DNA of the CDR3: TGTGCCAGCAGCTTGGCCGGTAGGAGGGAGACCCAGTACTTC. The encoded protein is CASSLAGRRETQYF.

The chain has TRBV5-1 and TRBJ2-3; D possibly corresponds to TRBD1 (6 bases). The CDR3 contains 15 residues. Germline V gene data show CDR1 as SGHRS and CDR2 as YFSETQ. V was trimmed by 2 bases and J by 1 base, leaving 11 bases between them. Written as DNA, the CDR3 is TGCGCCAGCAGCTTCGACAGGTCCGGCACAGATACGCAGTATTTT. Translation gives CASSFDRSGTDTQYF.

The genes are TRBV6-5 and TRBJ2-7, with a weak D call TRBD2 (6 bases). Looked up from germline, CDR1 is MNHEY and CDR2 is SVGAGI. V was trimmed by 9 bases and J by 5 bases, leaving 14 bases between them. The CDR3 covers 12 residues. CDR3 region: CARPSGSNEQYV. DNA for the CDR3: TGTGCCAGACCCAGCGGGTCCAACGAGCAGTACGTC.